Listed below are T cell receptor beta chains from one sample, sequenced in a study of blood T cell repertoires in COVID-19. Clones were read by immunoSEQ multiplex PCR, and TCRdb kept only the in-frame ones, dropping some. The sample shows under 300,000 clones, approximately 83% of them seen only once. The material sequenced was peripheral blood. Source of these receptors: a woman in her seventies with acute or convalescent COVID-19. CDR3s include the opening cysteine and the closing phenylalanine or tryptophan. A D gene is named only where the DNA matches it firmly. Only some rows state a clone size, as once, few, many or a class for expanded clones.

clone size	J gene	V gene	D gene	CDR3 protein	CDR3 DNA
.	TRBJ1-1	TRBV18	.	CASSLQGRNTEAFF	TGTGCCAGCTCACTACAGGGACGGAACACTGAAGCTTTCTTT
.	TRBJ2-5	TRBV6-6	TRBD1	CASRRRQGQETQYF	TGTGCCAGCCGCCGGAGACAGGGGCAAGAGACCCAGTACTTC
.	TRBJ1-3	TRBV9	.	CASSSFPGELSGNTIYF	TGTGCCAGCAGCTCGTTTCCTGGTGAGCTCTCTGGAAACACCATATATTTT
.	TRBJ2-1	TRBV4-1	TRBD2	CASSQLPGTSGASSYNEQFF	TGCGCCAGCAGCCAGTTACCCGGGACTAGCGGGGCTAGCTCCTACAATGAGCAGTTCTTC
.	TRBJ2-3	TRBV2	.	CASSVLQADTQYF	TGTGCCAGCAGTGTGCTCCAGGCAGATACGCAGTATTTT
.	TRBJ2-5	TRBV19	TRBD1	CASSRTGVIEETQYF	TGTGCCAGTAGTCGGACAGGGGTAATAGAAGAGACCCAGTACTTC
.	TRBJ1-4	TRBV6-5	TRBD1	CASTDRGEKLFF	TGTGCCAGTACCGACAGGGGTGAAAAACTGTTTTTT
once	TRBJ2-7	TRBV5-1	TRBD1	CASTLTGGNEQYF	TGCGCCAGCACCCTGACAGGGGGCAACGAGCAGTACTTC
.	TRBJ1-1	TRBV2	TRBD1	CAITVRNRGPTEAFF	TGTGCCATCACCGTCCGAAACAGGGGACCAACTGAAGCTTTCTTT
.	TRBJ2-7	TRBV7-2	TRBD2	CASSLAGGSYEQYF	TGTGCCAGCAGCTTAGCGGGGGGGTCCTACGAGCAGTACTTC
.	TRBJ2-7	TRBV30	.	CATRGFNEQYF	TGTGCCACTAGGGGGTTCAACGAGCAGTACTTC
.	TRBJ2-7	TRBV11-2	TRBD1	CATGTGGAGQYF	TGTGCCACCGGGACAGGGGGCGCAGGGCAGTACTTC
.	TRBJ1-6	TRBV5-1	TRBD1	CASRGTGNNSPLHF	TGCGCCAGCCGGGGGACAGGGAATAATTCACCCCTCCACTTT
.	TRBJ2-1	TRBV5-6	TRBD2	CASSPYTSGLYNEQFF	TGTGCCAGCAGCCCGTACACTAGCGGGCTGTACAATGAGCAGTTCTTC
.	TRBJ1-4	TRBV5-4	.	CASSPTGGLANEKLFF	TGTGCCAGCAGCCCGACGGGGGGTTTGGCTAATGAAAAACTGTTTTTT
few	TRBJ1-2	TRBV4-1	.	CASSREGDSANYGYTF	TGCGCCAGCAGCCGGGAGGGGGACTCAGCTAACTATGGCTACACCTTC
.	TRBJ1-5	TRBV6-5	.	CASGGTSSNQPQHF	TGTGCCAGCGGGGGGACCAGTAGCAATCAGCCCCAGCATTTT
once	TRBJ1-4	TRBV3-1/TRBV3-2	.	CASSQDLRLLGEKLFF	TGTGCCAGCAGCCAAGATCTGCGGCTTTTGGGTGAAAAACTGTTTTTT
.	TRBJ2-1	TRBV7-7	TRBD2	CASSPKPGLAWDEQFF	TGTGCTAGCAGCCCCAAACCCGGACTAGCTTGGGATGAGCAGTTCTTC